One sample yielded the 9 T cell receptor beta chains listed below, sequenced in a study of blood T cell repertoires in COVID-19. Assay: immunoSEQ multiplex PCR; the TCRdb copy retains only in-frame clones and omits some. The repertoire holds some 93,000 clones, 65% to 90% seen once, with 3.5% to 4% in the top ten. Material for sequencing was peripheral blood. The receptors shown here come from a man aged 60-69 years with acute or convalescent COVID-19.

This chain joins TRBV9 and TRBJ1-1, with D unresolved. Trimming stripped 4 bases from V and 3 bases from J, with 4 bases between. This CDR3 comprises 11 residues. Germline V gives CDR1 SGDLS, CDR2 YYNGEE. Here the CDR3 DNA reads TGTGCCAGCAGCCGCGACACTGAAGCTTTCTTT. Translation: CASSRDTEAFF. Complete variable domain (other parts from reference TRBV9 and TRBJ1-1): DSGVTQTPKHLITATGQRVTLRCSPRSGDLSVYWYQQSLDQGLQFLIQYYNGEERAKGNILERFSAQQFPDLHSELNLSSLELGDSALYFCASSRDTEAFFGQGTRLTVV.

J is TRBJ2-7 and V is TRBV6-5, with a weak D call TRBD1 (6 bases). This CDR3 comprises 13 residues. Trimming cost V 5 bases and J 7 bases, with 15 bases left between them. The germline V gene has CDR1 MNHEY and CDR2 SVGAGI. The CDR3 DNA reads as TGTGCCAGCAGTCTGGGACACAACTGGGAGCAGTACTTC. It specifies CASSLGHNWEQYF.

This chain connects TRBV7-9 to TRBJ1-3; D not certain. The CDR3 is 16 residues long. V was trimmed by 2 bases and J by 0 bases, leaving 11 bases between them. The germline gives CDR1 SEHNR, CDR2 FQNEAQ (reference sequence). The CDR3 nucleotides read TGTGCCAGCAGCTTAAGCACCTCCTCCTCTGGAAACACCATATATTTT. This encodes CASSLSTSSSGNTIYF.

The V gene is TRBV6-4, the J gene TRBJ2-5; D possibly corresponds to TRBD2 (5 bases). CDR3 size: 13 residues. CDR1 is MRHNA, CDR2 SNTAGT, per germline. Trimming took 11 bases from V and 5 from J, leaving 18 bases between them. CDR3 residues: CAARTETGETQYF. The CDR3 DNA reads as TGTGCCGCCAGGACCGAAACGGGGGAGACCCAGTACTTC.

The genes are TRBV7-2 and TRBJ2-7; the match to TRBD2 covers 9 bases. The CDR3 is 15 residues long. Germline V gives CDR1 SGHTA, CDR2 FQGNSA. The ends lost 8 bases at V and 7 bases at J; junction bases unmatched: 15. CDR3 protein: CASSFEASGTREQYF. The CDR3 DNA is TGTGCCAGCTCCTTCGAGGCTAGCGGGACGCGGGAGCAGTACTTC.

CDR3 sequence: CASRPGQNAEKLFF. CDR3 bases: TGTGCCAGCAGGCCGGGACAGAACGCTGAAAAACTGTTTTTT. The chain combines TRBV6-5 with TRBJ1-4, with 7 nucleotides matching TRBD1. Germline CDR1 reads MNHEY; CDR2 reads SVGAGI. This CDR3 contains 14 residues. J gave up 7 bases and V 6 bases, and 8 bases lay outside the gene matches.

This chain links TRBV10-3 with TRBJ1-1; D perhaps matches TRBD1 (6 bases). This CDR3 has 11 amino acids. Deletions cut 6 bases from V and 6 bases from J, with 8 bases between. Germline CDR1 reads ENHRY; CDR2 reads SYGVKD. CDR3 coding DNA: TGTGCCATCAGCCCAGGGGCTGAAGCTTTCTTT. Residues: CAISPGAEAFF.

The chain employs TRBV6-5 and TRBJ2-3; D is perhaps TRBD2 (5 bases). Between the trimmed V and J ends, which lost 7 bases and 5 bases, there was a span of 13 bases. The CDR3 is 13 residues long. The V gene's germline CDR1 is MNHEY and CDR2 SVGAGI. In DNA, the CDR3 is TGTGCCAGCACCAAAAACCGGGGAGATACGCAGTATTTT. Its protein is CASTKNRGDTQYF.

The CDR3 protein is CASSRSTEAFF. The CDR3 DNA reads as TGTGCCAGCAGCCGGAGCACTGAAGCTTTCTTT. This sequence joins TRBV5-5 and TRBJ1-1; D is uncertain. Germline CDR1 and CDR2: SGHKS and YYEKEE (reference sequence). Trimming took off 4 bases at V and 4 bases at J, with 5 bases between the two ends. The CDR3 extends over 11 amino acids.